The 8 T cell receptor beta chains below all came from one sample that was sequenced in a study of T-cell memory formation after mild COVID-19. MiXCR was run by TCRdb on the 5' RACE reads, yielding one entry per CDR3 protein. Of around 200,000 distinct CDR3 sequences detected, about 11% appear once; the ten largest clones hold less than 4%. Sample: PBMCs or a T cell subset sorted from them (not recorded which). Receptor source: a man younger than 35 who had mild COVID-19 (a few samples of this study predate the infection). Cell type and time point are not known.

Only a few counts were recorded for this clonotype. V and J are TRBV2 and TRBJ2-3; a possible D gene is TRBD1 (5 bases). The CDR3 runs 14 residues. Germline-derived CDR1 and CDR2 are SNHLY and FYNNEI. V was shortened by 8 bases and J by 1 base, with 13 bases between the two germline ends. CDR3 region: CASATQVRTDTQYF. CDR3 DNA sequence: TGTGCCAGCGCAACACAGGTCCGCACAGATACGCAGTATTTT.

The genes are TRBV4-2 and TRBJ1-2; maybe TRBD1 (5 bases). CDR3 length: 15 residues. From germline, CDR1 is LGHNA and CDR2 YNFKEQ. With 0 bases removed from V and 3 bases from J, the gap between germline ends came to 11 bases. The CDR3 spells CASSQESGRDYGYTF. The CDR3 DNA reads TGTGCCAGCAGCCAAGAGTCTGGCAGGGACTATGGCTACACCTTC.

The V call is TRBV19, the J call TRBJ2-3; TRBD1 aligns across 7 bases. The CDR3 spans 13 residues. Germline CDR1 and CDR2: LNHDA and SQIVND (reference sequence). The ends lost 0 bases at V and 13 bases at J; junction bases unmatched: 7. The CDR3, as DNA: TGTGCCAGTAGTATAGATCGACAGGGTGTGGAGTATTTT. Translating it yields CASSIDRQGVEYF.

This clonotype has at least ten counts. The V gene is TRBV27, the J gene TRBJ2-1; maybe TRBD1 (6 bases). Germline V gene data show CDR1 as MNHEY and CDR2 as SMNVEV (reference sequence). V lost 5 bases and J lost 0, with 8 bases in between. The CDR3 extends over 14 amino acids. DNA for the CDR3: TGTGCCAGCAGTGAGGACAGCTCCTACAATGAGCAGTTCTTC. Translation: CASSEDSSYNEQFF.

This clonotype showed up just a few times. The chain combines TRBV18 with TRBJ2-3; D is possibly TRBD1 or TRBD2 (5 bases each). Trimming cost V 3 bases and J 8 bases, with 18 bases left between them. There are 15 residues in the CDR3. Germline V gene lookup returns CDR1 KGHSH and CDR2 LQKENI. CDR3 DNA: TGTGCCAGCTCACCTGGGGGAGTCCAGGGACCTACGCAGTATTTT. Translation gives CASSPGGVQGPTQYF.

The CDR3 reads CASSPGAPDTEAFF. The CDR3, as DNA: TGTGCCAGCTCACCTGGGGCCCCGGACACTGAAGCTTTCTTT. The chain recombines TRBV18 with TRBJ1-1, with D possibly being TRBD1 (5 bases). CDR3 size: 14 residues. Germline CDR1 is KGHSH and CDR2 is LQKENI. Trimming removed 3 bases at V and 3 bases at J, with 11 bases between.

J is TRBJ2-3 and V is TRBV20-1, with TRBD2 matching 9 bases. This CDR3 has 13 amino acids. CDR1 is DFQATT and CDR2 is SNEGSKA in the germline V gene (reference sequence). V lost 6 bases, J lost 5 bases, and 6 bases stayed unmatched. In DNA form, the CDR3 reads TGCAGTGCCGAATCTAGCGGGGAAGATACGCAGTATTTT. It yields the protein CSAESSGEDTQYF.

The rearrangement joins TRBV20-1 to TRBJ2-3, with D possibly being TRBD1 or TRBD2 (5 bases each). The CDR3 is 15 amino acids. CDR1 and CDR2 from the germline V gene are DFQATT and SNEGSKA (reference sequence). V lost 5 bases, J lost 7 bases, and 22 bases lay in between. The CDR3 loop is CSAPIPGTNSNTQYF. The CDR3 DNA reads as TGCAGTGCTCCGATCCCGGGGACCAATTCCAATACGCAGTATTTT.